This is a list of T cell receptor beta chains from one sample in a study of cytomegalovirus exposure and HLA in healthy donors. Clones were read by immunoSEQ multiplex PCR, and TCRdb kept only the in-frame ones, dropping some. Recorded for this sample: roughly 70,000 clones. Sequences were obtained from PBMCs. The receptor set was obtained from a man between 40 and 49 years old in good health and CMV-seronegative. Each CDR3 is given with its conserved first and last residue. A D gene is named only where the DNA matches it firmly. The size field is filled for only some rows; it gives once, few, many or a size class.

>-|TRBV7-3|-|TRBJ2-5
CASSSSGGRAETQYF
TGTGCCAGCAGCTCATCCGGGGGAAGGGCGGAGACCCAGTACTTC
>-|TRBV6-1|-|TRBJ1-2
CASSIVNYGYTF
TGTGCCAGCAGCATAGTTAACTATGGCTACACCTTC
>TRBD2|TRBV9|-|TRBJ2-5
CASSVGSSGGVEETQYF
TGTGCCAGCAGCGTAGGAAGTAGCGGGGGGGTAGAAGAGACCCAGTACTTC
>-|TRBV6-5|-|TRBJ2-1
CASSYSLVANGEQFF
TGTGCCAGCAGTTACTCACTAGTGGCGAACGGTGAGCAGTTCTTC
>-|TRBV2|-|TRBJ2-1
CASNNRYNEQFF
TGTGCCAGCAACAACAGATACAATGAGCAGTTCTTC
>-|TRBV2|-|TRBJ1-1
CASRATGTEAFF
TGTGCCAGCAGGGCAACAGGGACTGAAGCTTTCTTT
>TRBD1|TRBV6-1|-|TRBJ2-1
CASKGTGESNEQFF
TGTGCCAGCAAGGGGACAGGGGAGAGCAATGAGCAGTTCTTC
>-|TRBV6-1|-|TRBJ1-5
CASSEAGSGQPQHF
TGTGCCAGCAGTGAAGCCGGCAGCGGCCAGCCCCAGCATTTT
>-|TRBV9|-|TRBJ2-1
CASGRTESSYNEQFF
TGCGCCAGCGGAAGGACGGAGAGCTCCTACAATGAGCAGTTCTTC
>TRBD2|TRBV12-5|-|TRBJ2-5
CASGPAGGETQYF
TGTGCTAGTGGCCCTGCGGGGGGCGAGACCCAGTACTTC
>-|TRBV28|-|TRBJ2-7
CASSLSDVYEQYF
TGTGCCAGCAGTTTATCCGATGTCTACGAGCAGTACTTC
>TRBD1|TRBV7-9|medium-sized|TRBJ2-7
CASSRGGQGPLEQYF
TGTGCCAGCAGCCGAGGGGGACAGGGACCCCTCGAGCAGTACTTC
>-|TRBV7-2|-|TRBJ1-3
CASSLGWGAGNTIYF
TGTGCCAGCAGCTTAGGGTGGGGGGCTGGAAACACCATATATTTT
>-|TRBV7-9|-|TRBJ1-5
CASSPVGGELINQPQHF
TGTGCCAGCAGCCCCGTAGGTGGAGAGTTAATCAATCAGCCCCAGCATTTT
>-|TRBV7-2|-|TRBJ1-1
CASSLWTRGEAFF
TGTGCCAGCAGCTTATGGACCAGGGGTGAAGCTTTCTTT
>-|TRBV4-2|-|TRBJ1-2
CASSQDGTRKGDGYTF
TGTGCCAGCAGCCAAGATGGAACCAGAAAAGGGGATGGCTACACCTTC
>-|TRBV19|-|TRBJ1-2
CASSNREPYGYTF
TGTGCCAGTAGTAACAGGGAACCCTATGGCTACACCTTC
>TRBD1|TRBV18|-|TRBJ2-7
CASSPRQGYGEQYF
TGTGCCAGCTCACCCCGACAGGGGTACGGCGAGCAGTACTTC
>TRBD1|TRBV6-1|-|TRBJ1-2
CASGMGQVGGYTF
TGTGCCAGCGGAATGGGACAGGTGGGAGGCTACACCTTC
>TRBD1|TRBV6-5|-|TRBJ1-5
CASSRGRGQPQHF
TGTGCCAGCAGTAGGGGGCGAGGTCAGCCCCAGCATTTT